Listed below are T cell receptor beta chains from one sample, sequenced in a study of cytomegalovirus exposure and HLA in healthy donors. Clones were sequenced by immunoSEQ multiplex PCR, and TCRdb holds only the in-frame ones, with some missing. The table lists roughly 290,000 clones, 80% of them singletons. The sequenced sample consisted of PBMCs. The origin of the receptors is a girl aged 2 to 10 in good health and CMV-seronegative. The CDR3 runs from the conserved cysteine through the conserved F or W. A D gene is named only where the DNA matches it firmly. A row's size may be missing; if present it is once, few, many or a size class.

d_call j_call v_call clone_size cdr3_aa cdr3_nt
- TRBJ1-2 TRBV19 - CASSHAGAGHYGYTF TGTGCCAGTAGTCATGCTGGGGCAGGGCACTATGGCTACACCTTC
TRBD2 TRBJ2-1 TRBV28 - CASSFNRLAGAYNEQFF TGTGCCAGCAGTTTCAACCGACTAGCGGGAGCATACAATGAGCAGTTCTTC
TRBD1 TRBJ2-5 TRBV7-3 - CASSDPRDRDQETQYF TGTGCCAGCAGCGACCCCCGGGACAGGGATCAAGAGACCCAGTACTTC
TRBD1 TRBJ1-2 TRBV7-6 - CASSLNAVTGGVGYGYTF TGTGCCAGCAGCTTAAACGCGGTGACAGGGGGCGTGGGCTATGGCTACACCTTC
- TRBJ2-7 TRBV28 - CASSLWTATAYEQYF TGTGCCAGCAGTTTATGGACAGCGACAGCCTACGAGCAGTACTTC
- TRBJ2-7 TRBV27 - CASSPYRELAEQYF TGTGCCAGCAGTCCGTACAGGGAATTGGCCGAGCAGTACTTC
TRBD2 TRBJ2-1 TRBV28 - CASSLEPAGGTSSYNEQFF TGTGCCAGCAGTTTAGAGCCAGCGGGAGGGACGAGCTCCTACAATGAGCAGTTCTTC
- TRBJ2-1 TRBV29-1 - CSVEGLYNEQFF TGCAGCGTCGAGGGCCTATACAATGAGCAGTTCTTC
TRBD1 TRBJ2-7 TRBV9 - CASSAGTGVSYEQYF TGTGCCAGCAGCGCCGGGACAGGGGTTTCCTACGAGCAGTACTTC
TRBD2 TRBJ2-1 TRBV5-4 - CASSPGLANYNEQFF TGTGCCAGCAGCCCCGGACTAGCGAACTACAATGAGCAGTTCTTC
- TRBJ2-1 TRBV12-2 - CASRLATLMTSGRSYNEQFF TGTGCAAGTCGCTTAGCCACGTTGATGACTAGCGGAAGATCCTACAATGAGCAGTTCTTC
- TRBJ2-5 TRBV11-1 - CASSLLETQYF TGTGCCAGCAGCTTACTGGAGACCCAGTACTTC
- TRBJ1-6 TRBV15 few CATSRGDSNLYSPLHF TGTGCCACCAGCAGAGGCGACAGTAATTTATATTCACCCCTCCACTTT
- TRBJ1-3 TRBV6-5 - CASSYVGESGNTIYF TGTGCCAGCAGTTACGTCGGGGAATCTGGAAACACCATATATTTT
- TRBJ1-1 TRBV28 - CASRRSSNTEAFF TGTGCCAGCAGGAGAAGTAGTAACACTGAAGCTTTCTTT
- TRBJ2-2 TRBV6-8 - CASRSTANTGELFF TGTGCCAGCCGTTCGACAGCGAACACCGGGGAGCTGTTTTTT
- TRBJ1-2 TRBV7-9 - CASSPLGEGVGYTF TGTGCCAGCAGCCCGTTAGGGGAGGGTGTTGGCTACACCTTC
- TRBJ1-1 TRBV7-6 - CASSLEGYRSTEAFF TGTGCCAGCAGCTTAGAGGGGTATCGGAGCACTGAAGCTTTCTTT
- TRBJ2-1 TRBV7-9 - CASSRVEVFGEQFF TGTGCCAGCAGCCGCGTCGAGGTTTTTGGTGAGCAGTTCTTC
TRBD2 TRBJ2-2 TRBV6-6 - CASSYSAGAGELFF TGTGCCAGCAGTTACTCGGCGGGGGCCGGGGAGCTGTTTTTT
- TRBJ2-7 TRBV4-1 - CASSQEFTGYEQYF TGCGCCAGCAGCCAAGAATTTACCGGCTACGAGCAGTACTTC
TRBD1 TRBJ1-1 TRBV7-9 - CSSSTPGTGFVNTEAFF TGTTCCAGCAGCACCCCCGGGACAGGCTTTGTGAACACTGAAGCTTTCTTT
TRBD2 TRBJ2-2 TRBV29-1 once CSARLAGVSNTGELFF TGCAGCGCCCGACTAGCGGGAGTGTCGAACACCGGGGAGCTGTTTTTT
- TRBJ2-7 TRBV18 - CASSPGHISSYEQYF TGTGCCAGCTCACCTGGACACATAAGCTCCTACGAGCAGTACTTC
- TRBJ1-2 TRBV18 - CASSPRYLGDPGNYGYTF TGTGCCAGCTCACCACGTTACCTTGGAGATCCGGGAAACTATGGCTACACCTTC
TRBD1 TRBJ2-6 TRBV12-5 - CASGFILIGTGSSGANVLTF TGTGCTAGTGGTTTTATTCTCATAGGGACAGGGAGTTCTGGGGCCAACGTCCTGACTTTC
- TRBJ1-1 TRBV7-9 - CASSLSPSSGITEAFF TGTGCCAGCAGCCTTAGCCCATCGTCCGGGATCACTGAAGCTTTCTTT
TRBD2 TRBJ2-1 TRBV19 - CASSISSGDYNEQFF TGTGCCAGTAGTATATCTAGCGGGGACTACAATGAGCAGTTCTTC
- TRBJ2-1 TRBV5-5 - CASDLERLYSNEQFF TGTGCCAGCGATTTAGAGCGGTTATATTCTAATGAGCAGTTCTTC
TRBD2 TRBJ2-7 TRBV6-6 - CASSLAGGRYEQYF TGTGCCAGCAGTTTAGCGGGGGGGCGATACGAGCAGTACTTC
TRBD1 TRBJ1-6 TRBV27 - CASSLGGGYFNFNSPLHF TGTGCCAGCAGTTTAGGAGGGGGCTATTTCAATTTTAATTCACCCCTCCACTTT
TRBD1 TRBJ2-7 TRBV2 - CASRRTGETYEQYF TGTGCCAGCAGAAGGACAGGGGAAACCTACGAGCAGTACTTC
TRBD1 TRBJ1-6 TRBV6-5 - CASSYSSGTGNSPLHF TGTGCCAGCAGTTACTCTTCCGGGACAGGGAATTCACCCCTCCACTTT
TRBD1 TRBJ2-7 TRBV9 - CASSPNRGWEVEQYF TGTGCCAGCAGCCCTAACAGGGGGTGGGAGGTCGAGCAGTACTTC
TRBD2 TRBJ2-5 TRBV5-1 - CASSFLSIAGGSYQETQYF TGCGCCAGCAGCTTCCTCTCGATAGCGGGAGGATCCTACCAAGAGACCCAGTACTTC
- TRBJ2-7 TRBV19 few CASSGNSGGRSYEQYF TGTGCCAGTAGCGGAAACTCAGGGGGGAGGTCTTACGAGCAGTACTTC
- TRBJ2-7 TRBV11-2 - CASSSYSQRSSYEQYF TGTGCCAGCAGCTCCTACAGCCAGCGGAGCTCCTACGAGCAGTACTTC
- TRBJ1-1 TRBV7-8 few CASSLEPGRYTEAFF TGTGCCAGCAGCTTAGAACCAGGGAGGTACACTGAAGCTTTCTTT
- TRBJ1-5 TRBV30 few CAWSSQINQPQHF TGTGCCTGGAGTAGCCAAATCAATCAGCCCCAGCATTTT
- TRBJ1-5 TRBV11-2 few CASSLVGVDQPQHF TGTGCCAGCAGCTTGGTAGGGGTAGATCAGCCCCAGCATTTT
- TRBJ2-1 TRBV4-1 - CASSPEAGSYNEQFF TGCGCCAGCAGCCCCGAGGCTGGCTCCTACAATGAGCAGTTCTTC
- TRBJ2-1 TRBV6-1 - CASSVVALKSYNEQFF TGTGCCAGCAGTGTTGTCGCGTTAAAATCCTACAATGAGCAGTTCTTC
TRBD1 TRBJ1-6 TRBV9 - CASSPTGGYSPLHF TGTGCCAGCAGCCCGACAGGGGGTTATTCACCCCTCCACTTT
TRBD1 TRBJ2-7 TRBV27 - CASSFRGGHEQYF TGTGCCAGCAGTTTCCGAGGGGGCCACGAGCAGTACTTC
TRBD1 TRBJ1-6 TRBV30 - CAWSVQGMGPYNSPLHF TGTGCCTGGAGTGTACAGGGGATGGGGCCCTATAATTCACCCCTCCACTTT